This T cell receptor (beta chain) was identified during a study of cytomegalovirus exposure and HLA in healthy donors. Study-wide results and caveats: Across donors, most TCRs were seen rarely, yet some public ones were widespread.

The CDR3 totals 15 residues. Germline V gene sequence: CDR1 SGHRS, CDR2 YFSETQ. Between the trimmed V and J ends, which lost 3 bases and 0 bases, there was a span of 13 bases. Details on this clone: Its antigen is currently unknown.

Profiled with immunoSEQ multiplex PCR; TCRdb holds only in-frame clones, not every one. The sample includes about 63,000 clones, around 92% of them seen just once. Sequenced material: PBMCs. The source of this sequence is a woman aged 18-35 years in good health and CMV-seronegative. The chain recombines TRBV5-1 with TRBJ2-7, with D perhaps TRBD1 (5 bases). CDR3 sequence: CASSSAPTASYEQYF. The CDR3 nucleotides are TGCGCCAGCAGCTCAGCCCCGACAGCCTCCTACGAGCAGTACTTC.